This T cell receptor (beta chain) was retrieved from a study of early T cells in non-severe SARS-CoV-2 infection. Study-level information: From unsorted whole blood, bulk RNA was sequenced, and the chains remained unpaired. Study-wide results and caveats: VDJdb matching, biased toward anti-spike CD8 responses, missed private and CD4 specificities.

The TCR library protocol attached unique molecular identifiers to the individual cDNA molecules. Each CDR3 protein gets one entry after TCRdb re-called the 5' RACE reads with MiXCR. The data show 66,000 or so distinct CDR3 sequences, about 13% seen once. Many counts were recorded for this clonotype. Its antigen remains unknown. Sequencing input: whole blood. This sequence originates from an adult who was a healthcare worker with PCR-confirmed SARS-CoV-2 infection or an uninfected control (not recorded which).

The CDR3 here is CATSTGSTDTQYF. CDR3 sequence (DNA): TGTGCCACCAGTACGGGGAGCACAGATACGCAGTATTTT. The chain is built from TRBV24-1 and TRBJ2-3; D may be TRBD2 (5 bases). CDR1 and CDR2 (germline): KGHDR, SFDVKD. V lost 6 bases to trimming and J lost 0 bases, with 6 bases between them. The CDR3 sequence is 13 residues long.